Listed below are T cell receptor beta chains from one sample, sequenced in a study of blood T cell repertoires in COVID-19. TCRdb's table, derived via immunoSEQ multiplex PCR, lists solely in-frame clones and lacks some. The data show about 68,000 clones, 89% seen once. Material for sequencing was peripheral blood. The receptors derive from a man aged 50 to 59 with active COVID-19. Both conserved end residues are part of each CDR3. The D gene is left open where the match is weak. For some rows the clone size is stated as once, few or many, or as a class when expanded; others skip it.

. TRBJ2-7 . TRBV3-1/TRBV3-2 TGTGCCAGCAGCCAAGGGAGAAGGGGCGCGTACGAGCAGTACTTC CASSQGRRGAYEQYF
. TRBJ1-2 . TRBV6-5 TGTGCCAAGGGACTTCCCAAAATCAGCTACACCTTC CAKGLPKISYTF
TRBD2 TRBJ2-1 . TRBV30 TGTGCCTGGTGGGGACTAGCGGGGGGCAGCTCCTACAATGAGCAGTTCTTC CAWWGLAGGSSYNEQFF
TRBD1 TRBJ2-1 once TRBV7-3 TGTGCCAGCAGCTCGACAGGGGGGTCCTACAATGAGCAGTTCTTC CASSSTGGSYNEQFF
. TRBJ1-4 . TRBV20-1 TGCAGTGCTTACAGGAATGAAAAACTGTTTTTT CSAYRNEKLFF
. TRBJ2-3 . TRBV18 TGTGCCAGCTCACCCGTAGTGGCAGATACGCAGTATTTT CASSPVVADTQYF
TRBD2 TRBJ2-2 . TRBV7-2 TGTGCCAGCAGTACAGCGGGGGGATTCAACACCGGGGAGCTGTTTTTT CASSTAGGFNTGELFF
TRBD2 TRBJ2-1 once TRBV6-5 TGTGCCAGCAGTTGGACTAGCGGAGGCTCCTACAATGAGCAGTTCTTC CASSWTSGGSYNEQFF
. TRBJ2-3 . TRBV6-6 TGTGCCAGCAATAAGCTGGGCACAGATACGCAGTATTTT CASNKLGTDTQYF
TRBD1 TRBJ2-2 . TRBV11-3 TGTGCCAGCACCCCCGGGACAGGACATAACACCGGGGAGCTGTTTTTT CASTPGTGHNTGELFF
. TRBJ2-5 . TRBV15 TGTGCCACCAGCGGACAAGGGGGTCGGGAGACCCAGTACTTC CATSGQGGRETQYF
. TRBJ2-3 . TRBV4-3 TGCGCCAGCAGCCAAGTCTTCCAGGGAGGATATACGCAGTATTTT CASSQVFQGGYTQYF
TRBD1 TRBJ1-3 . TRBV30 TGTGCCTGCTCTGGACAGGCGATTGGGACCATATATTTT CACSGQAIGTIYF
. TRBJ2-4 . TRBV4-1 TGCGCCAGCAGCCCGACAGGAAATATAGCCAAAAACATTCAGTACTTC CASSPTGNIAKNIQYF
. TRBJ1-5 . TRBV6-6 TGTGCCAGCAGTTCCCGTCCGGAGAATCAGCCCCAGCATTTT CASSSRPENQPQHF
TRBD2 TRBJ2-5 . TRBV6-5 TGTGCCAGCAGTTACTTCCTCTATAGCGGGGAAGAGACCCAGTACTTC CASSYFLYSGEETQYF
TRBD1 TRBJ1-2 . TRBV5-5 TGTGCCAGCAGCTCGTACACAGGGGGCGATGGCTACACCTTC CASSSYTGGDGYTF
. TRBJ2-5 . TRBV6-2/TRBV6-3 TGTGCCAGCAGTTACACGACAGATAACCAAGAGACCCAGTACTTC CASSYTTDNQETQYF
. TRBJ1-6 . TRBV9 TGTGCCAGCAGCCCAGGTGGGGGGGGAGCCTCACCCCTCCACTTT CASSPGGGGASPLHF
TRBD2 TRBJ2-3 . TRBV5-1 TGCGCCAGCAGCTCAAGCGGGGGGTCAGATACGCAGTATTTT CASSSSGGSDTQYF
TRBD1 TRBJ1-5 . TRBV6-2/TRBV6-3 TGTGCCAGCAGTTACATCAGGGCAGGGGGTAATCAGCCCCAGCATTTT CASSYIRAGGNQPQHF
. TRBJ2-7 . TRBV2 TGTGCCAGCAGTCCAGGGCTCGGATACGAGCAGTACTTC CASSPGLGYEQYF
TRBD1 TRBJ2-3 . TRBV18 TGTGCCAGCTCACCAAAGGGGGCAGGGACGCAGTATTTT CASSPKGAGTQYF
TRBD1 TRBJ2-2 . TRBV24-1 TGTGCCACCAGCGGACAGGCGAACACCGGGGAGCTGTTTTTT CATSGQANTGELFF
TRBD1 TRBJ1-5 . TRBV2 TGTGCCAGCAGTGGGACAGGGGCTAGCCAGCCCCAGCATTTT CASSGTGASQPQHF
TRBD1 TRBJ1-5 . TRBV25-1 TGTGCCAGCCGACCAGATTACAGGGGGCCTCAGCCCCAGCATTTT CASRPDYRGPQPQHF
TRBD2 TRBJ2-1 . TRBV18 TGTGCCAGCTCACTCAGGGTGCCTAGCGGGGGGAATGAGCAGTTCTTC CASSLRVPSGGNEQFF